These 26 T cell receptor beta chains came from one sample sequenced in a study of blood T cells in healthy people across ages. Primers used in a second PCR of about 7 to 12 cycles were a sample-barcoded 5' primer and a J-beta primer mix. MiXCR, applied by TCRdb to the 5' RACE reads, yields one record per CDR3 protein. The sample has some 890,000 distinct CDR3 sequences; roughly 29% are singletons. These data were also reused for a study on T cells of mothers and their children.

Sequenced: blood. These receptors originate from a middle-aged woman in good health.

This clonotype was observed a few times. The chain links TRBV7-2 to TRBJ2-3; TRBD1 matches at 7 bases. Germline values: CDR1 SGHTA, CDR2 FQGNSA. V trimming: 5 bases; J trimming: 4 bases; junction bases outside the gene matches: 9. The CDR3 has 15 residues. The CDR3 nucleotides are TGTGCCAGCAGCCCCCGCAGGGGGAGCGCAGATACGCAGTATTTT. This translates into CASSPRRGSADTQYF.

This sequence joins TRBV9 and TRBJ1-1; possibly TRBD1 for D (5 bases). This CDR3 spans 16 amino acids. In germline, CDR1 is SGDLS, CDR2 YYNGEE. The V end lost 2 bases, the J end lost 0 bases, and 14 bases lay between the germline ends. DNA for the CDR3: TGTGCCAGCAGCGTTGATGGGACGGGGATGAACACTGAAGCTTTCTTT. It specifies CASSVDGTGMNTEAFF.

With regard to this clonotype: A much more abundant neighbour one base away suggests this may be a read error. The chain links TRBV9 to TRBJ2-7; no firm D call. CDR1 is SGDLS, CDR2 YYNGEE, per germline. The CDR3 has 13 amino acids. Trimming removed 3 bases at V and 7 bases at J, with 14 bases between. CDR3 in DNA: TGTGCCAGCAGCGGCTCCTCGATCAATGAGCAGTACTTC. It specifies CASSGSSINEQYF. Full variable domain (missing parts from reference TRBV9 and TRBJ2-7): DSGVTQTPKHLITATGQRVTLRCSPRSGDLSVYWYQQSLDQGLQFLIQYYNGEERAKGNILERFSAQQFPDLHSELNLSSLELGDSALYFCASSGSSINEQYFGPGTRLTVT.

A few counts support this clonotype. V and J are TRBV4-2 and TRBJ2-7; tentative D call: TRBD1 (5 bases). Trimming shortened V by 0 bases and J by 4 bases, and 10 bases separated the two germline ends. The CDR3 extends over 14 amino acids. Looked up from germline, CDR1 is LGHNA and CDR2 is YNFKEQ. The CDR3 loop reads CASSQDGPGYEQYF. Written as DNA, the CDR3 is TGTGCCAGCAGCCAAGATGGGCCAGGGTACGAGCAGTACTTC.

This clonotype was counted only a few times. CDR3 DNA sequence: TGCGCCAGCAGCCGAATCAGCGCCGGGACAGGATATCAGCCCCAGCATTTT. It specifies CASSRISAGTGYQPQHF. V is TRBV4-1 and J is TRBJ1-5; TRBD1 matches at 8 bases. V dropped 4 bases and J dropped 5; count of bases not matched to a gene: 13. The length of the CDR3 is 17 residues. The germline V gene encodes CDR1 MGHRA and CDR2 YSYEKL.

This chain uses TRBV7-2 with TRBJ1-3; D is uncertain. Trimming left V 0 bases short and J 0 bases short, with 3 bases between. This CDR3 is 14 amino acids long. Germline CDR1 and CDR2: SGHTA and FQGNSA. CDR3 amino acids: CASSLAYSGNTIYF. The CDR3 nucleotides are TGTGCCAGCAGCTTAGCCTACTCTGGAAACACCATATATTTT.

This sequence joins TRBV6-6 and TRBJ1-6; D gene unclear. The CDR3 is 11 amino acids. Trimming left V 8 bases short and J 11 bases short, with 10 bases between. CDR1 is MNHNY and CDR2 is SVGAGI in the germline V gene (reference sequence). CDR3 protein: CASVDLPPLHF. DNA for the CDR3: TGTGCCAGCGTGGACTTGCCACCCCTCCACTTT.

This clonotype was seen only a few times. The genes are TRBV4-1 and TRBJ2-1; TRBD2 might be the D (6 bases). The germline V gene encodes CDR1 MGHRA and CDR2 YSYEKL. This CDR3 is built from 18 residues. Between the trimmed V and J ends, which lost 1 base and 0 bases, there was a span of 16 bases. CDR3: CASSQGAGRKSSYNEQFF. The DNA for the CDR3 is TGCGCCAGCAGCCAAGGGGCGGGACGGAAGAGCTCCTACAATGAGCAGTTCTTC.

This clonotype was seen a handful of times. This chain's CDR3 is CASSPNVAGPLYGYTF. The CDR3, as DNA: TGTGCCAGCAGCCCTAACGTGGCAGGACCGCTCTATGGCTACACCTTC. This rearrangement joins TRBV7-6 to TRBJ1-2; D not certain. CDR3 length equals 16 residues. CDR1 and CDR2 from the germline V gene are SGHVS and FNYEAQ. Trimming left V 5 bases short and J 4 bases short, with 20 bases between.

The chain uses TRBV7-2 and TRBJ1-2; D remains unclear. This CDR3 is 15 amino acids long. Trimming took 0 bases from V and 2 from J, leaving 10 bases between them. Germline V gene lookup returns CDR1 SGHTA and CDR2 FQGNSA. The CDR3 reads CASSLAWVSNYGYTF. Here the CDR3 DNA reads TGTGCCAGCAGCTTAGCGTGGGTTTCAAACTATGGCTACACCTTC.

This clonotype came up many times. The DNA for the CDR3 is TGTGCCAGCAGCTTATATCGTCAGGGGCTCGGAGAGCAGTACTTC. This codes for CASSLYRQGLGEQYF. The chain uses TRBV7-2 and TRBJ2-7, with a weak D call TRBD1 (6 bases). Looked up from germline, CDR1 is SGHTA and CDR2 is FQGNSA. The CDR3 totals 15 residues. V lost 2 bases and J lost 7, with 18 bases in between.

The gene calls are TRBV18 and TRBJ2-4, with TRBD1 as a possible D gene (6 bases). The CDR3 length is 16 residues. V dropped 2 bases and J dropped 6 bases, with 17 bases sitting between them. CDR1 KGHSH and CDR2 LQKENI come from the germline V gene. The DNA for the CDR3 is TGTGCCAGCTCACCAGGCACAGGACAGAGGACAAACATTCAGTACTTC. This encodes CASSPGTGQRTNIQYF.

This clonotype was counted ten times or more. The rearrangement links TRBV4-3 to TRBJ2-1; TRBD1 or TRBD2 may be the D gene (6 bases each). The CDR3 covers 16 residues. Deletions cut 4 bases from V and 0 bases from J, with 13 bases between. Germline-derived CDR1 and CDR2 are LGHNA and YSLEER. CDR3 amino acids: CASSLEGDPSYNEQFF. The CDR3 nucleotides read TGCGCCAGCAGCCTGGAGGGGGACCCCTCCTACAATGAGCAGTTCTTC.

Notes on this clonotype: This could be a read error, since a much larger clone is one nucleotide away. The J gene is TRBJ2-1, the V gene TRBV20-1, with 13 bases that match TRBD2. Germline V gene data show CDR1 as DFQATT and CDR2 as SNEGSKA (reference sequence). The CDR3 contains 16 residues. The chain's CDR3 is CSASLLGLAGNNGQFF. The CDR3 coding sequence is TGCAGTGCTAGCCTCTTGGGACTAGCGGGGAACAATGGGCAGTTCTTC.

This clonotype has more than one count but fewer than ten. The CDR3 is CSASPQLAASYNEQFF. In nucleotides, the CDR3 is TGCAGTGCTAGCCCCCAACTAGCGGCTTCCTACAATGAGCAGTTCTTC. This chain links TRBV20-1 with TRBJ2-1; TRBD2 matches 8 bases. The V and J ends lost 3 bases and 1 base, in that order; junction bases with no gene match: 8. The CDR3 has 16 amino acids. Germline V gene data show CDR1 as DFQATT and CDR2 as SNEGSKA (reference sequence).

Here the CDR3 reads CSVEEGAGGYTF. CDR3 DNA sequence: TGCAGCGTTGAAGAGGGGGCGGGGGGCTACACCTTC. The V gene is TRBV29-1, the J gene TRBJ1-2, with D possibly matching TRBD1 (6 bases). Trimming took 0 bases from V and 8 from J, leaving 10 bases between them. CDR1 and CDR2 (germline): SQVTM, ANQGSEA. The CDR3 loop spans 12 amino acids.

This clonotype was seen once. Here the CDR3 DNA reads TGTGCCAGCAGTCCAGGAATCTCGAACACCGGGGAGCTGTTTTTT. It codes for CASSPGISNTGELFF. This chain links TRBV12-3 or TRBV12-4 with TRBJ2-2; no firm D call. V was clipped by 5 bases and J by 0 bases, with 10 bases between them. The CDR3 covers 15 residues.

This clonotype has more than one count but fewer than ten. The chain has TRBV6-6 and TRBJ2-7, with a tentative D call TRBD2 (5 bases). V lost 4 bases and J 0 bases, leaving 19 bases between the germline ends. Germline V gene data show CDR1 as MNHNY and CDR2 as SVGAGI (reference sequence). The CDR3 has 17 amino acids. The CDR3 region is CASSSPGERPASYEQYF. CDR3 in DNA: TGTGCCAGCAGTTCCCCCGGGGAGCGGCCGGCCTCCTACGAGCAGTACTTC.

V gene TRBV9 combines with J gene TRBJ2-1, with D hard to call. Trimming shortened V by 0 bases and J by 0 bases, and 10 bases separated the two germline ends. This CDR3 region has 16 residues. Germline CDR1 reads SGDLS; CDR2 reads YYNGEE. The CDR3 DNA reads TGTGCCAGCAGCGTAGCCGTCCCGAGCTCCTACAATGAGCAGTTCTTC. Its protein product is CASSVAVPSSYNEQFF.

In DNA, the CDR3 is TGTGCCAGCAGCCCCGGTTTGTGGGGTGTTGATCAGCCCCAGCATTTT. Translating it yields CASSPGLWGVDQPQHF. V is TRBV12-3 or TRBV12-4 and J is TRBJ1-5; D gene unclear. This CDR3 spans 16 amino acids. The V and J ends lost 6 bases and 5 bases respectively, with 20 bases between them.

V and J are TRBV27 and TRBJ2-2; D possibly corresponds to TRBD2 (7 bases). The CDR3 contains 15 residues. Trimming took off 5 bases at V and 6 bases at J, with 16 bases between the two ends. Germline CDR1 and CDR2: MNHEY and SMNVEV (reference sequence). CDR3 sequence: CASSGGGERAGELFF. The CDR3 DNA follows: TGTGCCAGCAGTGGAGGGGGGGAGCGGGCCGGGGAGCTGTTTTTT.

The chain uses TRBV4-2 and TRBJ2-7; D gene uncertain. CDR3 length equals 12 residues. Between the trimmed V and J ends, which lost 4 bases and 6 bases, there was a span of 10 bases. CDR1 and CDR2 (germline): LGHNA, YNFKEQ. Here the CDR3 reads CASSLARSEQYF. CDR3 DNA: TGTGCCAGCAGCCTCGCGCGTAGCGAGCAGTACTTC.

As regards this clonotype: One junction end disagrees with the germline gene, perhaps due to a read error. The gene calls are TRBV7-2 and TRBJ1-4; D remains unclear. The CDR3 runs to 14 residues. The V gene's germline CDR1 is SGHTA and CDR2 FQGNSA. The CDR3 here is CASSLVGSGEKRFF. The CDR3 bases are TGTGCCAGCAGCTTAGTCGGGTCGGGAGAAAAACGGTTTTTT.

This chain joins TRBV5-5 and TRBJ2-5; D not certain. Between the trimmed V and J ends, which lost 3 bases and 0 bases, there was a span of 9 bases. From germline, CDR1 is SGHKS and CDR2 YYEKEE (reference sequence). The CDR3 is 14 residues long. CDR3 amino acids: CASSSYKDQETQYF. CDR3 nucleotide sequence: TGTGCCAGCAGCTCCTACAAAGACCAAGAGACCCAGTACTTC.

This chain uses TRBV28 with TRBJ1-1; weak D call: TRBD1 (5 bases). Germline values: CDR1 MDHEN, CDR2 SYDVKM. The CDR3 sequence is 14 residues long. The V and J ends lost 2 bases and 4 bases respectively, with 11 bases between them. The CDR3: CASSLRGRVTEAFF. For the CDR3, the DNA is TGTGCCAGCAGTTTACGGGGACGTGTCACTGAAGCTTTCTTT.

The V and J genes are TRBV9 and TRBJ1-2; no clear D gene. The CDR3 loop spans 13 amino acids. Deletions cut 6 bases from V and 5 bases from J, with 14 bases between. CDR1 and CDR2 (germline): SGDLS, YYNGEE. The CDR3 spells CASTTPNRYGYTF. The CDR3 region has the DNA TGTGCCAGCACCACCCCAAACCGGTATGGCTACACCTTC.